The table lists the clone carrying this TCR beta chain with many counts. The antigen remains unidentified. The source of the sample is a study of T cells after yellow fever vaccination. Whole-study results and caveats: Only a minor proportion of clonotypes was detected across both CD4 and CD8 compartments. The booster saw the reappearance of most primary-vaccination clones (96% CD4, about 88% CD8). Bulk-population clonotypes that are abundant could appear as contaminants in FACS-sorted repertoires.

The CDR3 sequence is 18 residues long. CDR1 is MGHRA, CDR2 YSYEKL, per germline. Deletions cut 0 bases from V and 8 bases from J, with 23 bases between. Conversion of TCR transcripts into cDNA relied on 5'RACE template switching, which added a universal primer site and UMIs. TCRdb passed the 5' RACE reads through MiXCR, listing each CDR3 protein once. Among approximately 110,000 distinct CDR3 sequences listed, 6% to 8% were seen once. This sequence joins TRBV4-1 and TRBJ2-1; D is tentatively TRBD1 or TRBD2 (5 bases each). This sequence originates from a man aged 18 to 29 who received the YFV17D yellow fever vaccine. The specimen comprised CD4+ T cells sorted from PBMCs, sampled 10 days after the first yellow fever vaccination. In DNA, the CDR3 is TGCGCCAGCAGCCAAGATGGCTACCGGGGCCAGGGTCTCGATGAGCAGTTCTTC. Its protein is CASSQDGYRGQGLDEQFF.